This T cell receptor (beta chain) was documented in a study of type 1 regulatory T cells. Study details: This in vitro CD4 product, T-allo10, is enriched for Tr1 cells and alloantigen-specific. Whole-study findings and limits: Compared with non-Tr1 cells, Tr1 cells showed a narrower TCR repertoire.

The trim removed 2 bases at V and 0 bases at J, leaving 4 bases unmatched. The CDR3 runs to 14 residues. Germline loops: CDR1 DFQATT, CDR2 SNEGSKA (reference sequence). Regarding this clonotype: Its antigen remains unknown.

TCRdb independently ran MiXCR on the reads; one entry per CDR3 protein. The sample consists of 60,000 to 75,000 distinct CDR3 sequences, 20% to 25% of them appearing once. The specimen sequenced was cultured type 1 regulatory T (Tr1) cells, either the whole culture or a sorted fraction (not recorded which). The origin of this receptor is a human donor in good health. V usage is TRBV20-1 and J usage is TRBJ2-7; 7 bases match TRBD2. This CDR3 reads CSARPGGFSYEQYF. In nucleotides, the CDR3 is TGCAGTGCTAGACCGGGAGGCTTCTCCTACGAGCAGTACTTC.